This T cell receptor (delta chain) was profiled in a study of fetal and pediatric gammadelta thymocytes (dated by TCRdb to 2021 to 2024). Describing the broader study: To strengthen a single-cell study of gammadelta thymocyte development, the researchers used bulk gammadelta thymocyte repertoires that mixed previously published data with newly generated, unpublished data. Previously published data (refs 27,28) and unpublished data were combined in the bulk gammadelta thymocyte repertoires. A total of some 10 subjects, comprising 3 fetal thymus donors and 7 pediatric thymus donors, were covered by the bulk gammadelta thymocyte repertoire set. Bulk TCR repertoire data were added to increase subject numbers and strengthen the CDR3 publicity analysis.

CDR1 and CDR2, looked up from the germline V gene, are GEAIGNYY and EKD. Measured from the cysteine to the phenylalanine, the CDR3 is 22 residues long. The entry retains the CDR3 DNA only, 66 bases that are in frame from base 1. Trimming takes 3 bases off V and 3 bases off J; junction bases not matched to a gene: 27. Study-wide conclusions, independent of this receptor: Compared with post-natal repertoires, fetal gammadelta thymocyte repertoires had previously been reported to be enriched for TRDV2, TRGV8 and TRGV9 usage, low N additions and public CDR3s.

TCRdb records Illumina MiSeq as the sequencer. The study's processing was this. For publicity analysis, the Vgamma9Vdelta2 and nonVgamma9Vdelta2 bulk CDR3 files of each subject were merged into one combined repertoire per subject. CDR3 publicity was given a score from 0 to 19 by checking each amino acid sequence across 9 single-cell datasets and 10 bulk repertoires with base R and dplyr. With CATT, TCRdb called clones again from the public reads; duplicate DNA rows were later joined. The V and J calls here are based on TCRdb, not the publication. The sample table holds fewer than 2,000 delta-chain clones, of which roughly 15% were seen once. Of the sample, around 7% falls within the top ten clones. This clone is considered medium-sized (0.01 to 0.1%). No antigen is known for it. One base away there is no much larger clone; base qualities are not given. Thymocytes were stained with Zombie NIR viability dye and antibodies against CD3 (UCHT1), TCRgammadelta (11F2), TCRVgamma9 (IMMU360) and TCRVdelta2 (IMMU389). TRD and TRG CDR3 repertoires were generated in bulk, separately, from sorted Vgamma9Vdelta2 and nonVgamma9Vdelta2 gammadelta thymocytes obtained from human fetal and pediatric thymuses. Pediatric thymus tissue was collected in Belgium from children having cardiac surgery. Pediatric thymus donors in the study were aged between about 1 and 11 years. Thymic cell suspensions from fetal and post-natal thymuses were prepared as previously described. Vgamma9Vdelta2 thymocytes were sorted as cells that were CD3+ gammadeltaTCR+ Vgamma9+ Vdelta2+. Cells were sorted on a FACS Aria III cell sorter (BD Biosciences).

Material for sequencing was Vgamma9Vdelta2 gamma-delta T cells from the thymus. What this sample's cell subset or site label stands for: sorted CD3+gammadeltaTCR+Vgamma9+Vdelta2+ thymocytes. The TCR sequence derives from a child who underwent cardiac surgery and was recorded as healthy. Recombination joined TRDV2 with TRDJ1, with TRDD3 identical over 10 junction bases. The DNA sequence is given as TGTGCCTGTGACCGATTAGAGTCCCCTCCCACGCGACTGGGGGGATACGCCGATAAACTCATCTTT. This translates into CACDRLESPPTRLGGYADKLIF.